This T cell receptor beta chain comes out of a study of T cells in Graves' hyperthyroidism and ophthalmopathy (dated by TCRdb to 2018 to 2020). The study in broad terms: Peripheral blood was sampled at the time of initial diagnosis, prior to any treatment. Prospective prediction of ophthalmopathy was tested in an independent validation cohort of about 19 hyperthyroidism patients and 15 to 17 patients who later progressed to ophthalmopathy. In addition, the study compared T-cell repertoires in thyroid tissue and in blood from roughly 6 Graves' hyperthyroidism patients. The paper describes TCR Vbeta CDR3 sequencing of some 130 peripheral blood samples, made up of 43 ophthalmopathy patients, around 78 hyperthyroidism patients and 17 progressor patients. A discovery cohort of about a hundred patients, 43 with Graves' ophthalmopathy and 55 to 65 with stable Graves' hyperthyroidism, was used to find distinguishing TCR V-J signatures. For training and testing, the 80 to 100 patients in the discovery cohort were randomly divided in a 7:3 ratio. After sampling, hyperthyroidism patients received methimazole starting at 30 mg daily, and ophthalmopathy patients received high-dose intravenous methylprednisolone.

The germline V gene provides CDR1 MNHEY and CDR2 SVGEGT. From the cysteine through the phenylalanine, the CDR3 covers 15 amino acids. The CDR3 DNA has 45 bases and is translated from base 1. After removal of 2 bases from V and 12 bases from J, the junction retains 10 bases not matched to a gene. What the work shows at the level of the full study, not this receptor alone: Sample size was not statistically predetermined, and investigators were not blinded to group allocation. In validation, progression to ophthalmopathy was predicted by the model with 55% to 71% sensitivity and around 76% specificity, a median of 6.5 months before onset. A model built on a 13 V-J signature distinguished ophthalmopathy from stable hyperthyroidism, reaching over 85% sensitivity and 81.08% specificity in cross-validation and 80%/75% in testing. Most expanded thyroid clonotypes (frequency above 0.001) were also detected in blood, suggesting blood repertoires may reflect thyroid immune responses.

This clonotype was recorded at least ten times. What this receptor recognizes is not known. No much larger clone is present one base from it, and per-base qualities are unavailable. Ophthalmopathy patients had moderately to severely active disease, with a Clinical Activity Score of 3 or more, a NOSPECS grade of 4 or more, and a disease duration of less than 3 months. Any patient with an uncontrolled infection, another autoimmune disease, pregnancy or lactation was excluded. Clinical symptoms, serum thyroxine and TRAb, thyroid ultrasound, and orbital computed tomography formed the basis for the diagnoses. PBMCs were separated from roughly 10 ml of fresh peripheral blood using Ficoll-Paque density gradient centrifugation. Total RNA was extracted using Trizol reagent, and RNA quality was assessed on an Agilent 2100 Bioanalyzer. The TCR beta CDR3 regions were amplified from RNA transcripts. A first-round RT-PCR of the TCR CDR3 used the HTBI primer set with the Qiagen OneStep RT-PCR kit. Libraries were constructed in a second round of multiplex PCR, after which size selection and purification were carried out. The libraries were sequenced on an Illumina HiSeq2000 using paired-end 100 bp reads. Concerning the study's data processing: SOAPnuke was used to process the raw data, throwing out any read that contained adapters or uncalled bases, had a mean Phred below 15, or lacked an exact constant-primer or identifier match. High-quality paired reads were merged using COPE v1.2.5, and each unique nucleotide sequence was defined as a clonotype. MiTCR v1.1 was used to align the clonotypes against IMGT TRBV, TRBD and TRBJ reference segments. Only V-J combinations with frequency above 0.0001, covering about 99% of repertoires, were analysed. The TCS score was defined as F50 (clonal expansion) divided by E x V (chaos), with BLOSUM62-based TCRdist calculated between CDR3 peptides within each V-J. Welch's t-statistics and random forest reduced around 520 V-J features to roughly 13, which were used in a naive Bayes classifier (R e1071). The public reads were reprocessed in TCRdb via fastp at Q25 and MiXCR, keeping in-frame beta chains. Entries that share a CDR3 protein sequence are merged under the most common genes and DNA. The V and J calls, along with clone size, are taken from TCRdb and not from the paper's own processing. Across this sample there are hundreds of thousands of distinct CDR3 sequences, with 11% to 15% seen only once. The top ten hold approximately 29% of the sample.

This chain is built from TRBV6-2 or TRBV6-3 and TRBJ2-1; TRBD2 fits 10 bases in the junction. The sequence derives from a middle-aged man with Graves' ophthalmopathy. The sequenced material came from blood. The CDR3 in this case is CASSYARASGSWQFF. The bases read TGTGCCAGCAGTTACGCCCGGGCTAGCGGGAGTTGGCAGTTCTTC.